This T cell receptor (beta chain) was identified during a study of early T cells in non-severe SARS-CoV-2 infection. TCRdb redid the calling of the 5' RACE reads with MiXCR, one entry per CDR3 protein. This repertoire shows about 67,000 distinct CDR3 sequences, more than 9% found once; its top ten account for 3.5% to 4%. The V gene's germline CDR1 is SGHAT and CDR2 FQNNGV. The CDR3 totals 18 residues. Trimming at V came to 1 base and at J to 6 bases, leaving 11 bases not matched to a gene. This clonotype was recorded many times. The sample taken for sequencing was whole blood. The receptor comes from an adult who was a healthcare worker with PCR-confirmed SARS-CoV-2 infection or an uninfected control (not recorded which). V is TRBV11-2 and J is TRBJ1-6; TRBD1 matches at 8 bases. The CDR3 coding sequence is TGTGCCAGCAGCTTAGGACGGCGCAGGGACAGGCGTAATTCACCCCTCCACTTT. Its translation is CASSLGRRRDRRNSPLHF.